The 20 T cell receptor beta chains reported below all come from one sample, sequenced in a study of T cells in localized non-small cell lung cancer. TCRdb keeps only in-frame clones here, not all; method: immunoSEQ multiplex PCR. The data show 100,000 or so clones, roughly 90% seen once. The material sequenced was PBMCs, taken before any cancer treatment. Receptors were obtained from a woman aged 40-69 years with stage II squamous cell lung carcinoma.

The J gene is TRBJ1-3, the V gene TRBV2; D gene unclear. The CDR3 is 12 amino acids. CDR1 and CDR2 (germline): SNHLY, FYNNEI. V was clipped by 5 bases and J by 4 bases, with 6 bases between them. CDR3 residues: CASSLGGNTIYF. The CDR3 nucleotides read TGTGCCAGCAGTCTGGGGGGAAACACCATATATTTT.

The J gene is TRBJ1-4, the V gene TRBV5-5; weak D call: TRBD1 (6 bases). Germline-derived CDR1 and CDR2 are SGHKS and YYEKEE (reference sequence). Trimming shortened V by 5 bases and J by 6 bases, and 14 bases separated the two germline ends. The CDR3 runs to 14 residues. The CDR3 spells CASRIQGVHEKLFF. CDR3 bases: TGTGCCAGCAGAATACAGGGAGTCCATGAAAAACTGTTTTTT.

The V gene is TRBV18, the J gene TRBJ2-7; the D is unclear. V shed 4 bases and J shed 0 bases, with 19 bases lying between them. Looked up from germline, CDR1 is KGHSH and CDR2 is LQKENI. The CDR3 is 17 amino acids. The CDR3 loop reads CASSLTGPGRNSYEQYF. The CDR3 DNA follows: TGTGCCAGCTCACTCACCGGGCCAGGACGGAACTCCTACGAGCAGTACTTC.

The V and J genes are TRBV28 and TRBJ2-4; maybe TRBD1 (6 bases). This CDR3 is 14 amino acids long. V lost 6 bases and J lost 1, with 10 bases in between. The V gene's germline CDR1 is MDHEN and CDR2 SYDVKM. This CDR3 is CASRGGIAKNIQYF. DNA for the CDR3: TGTGCCAGCAGAGGGGGAATCGCCAAAAACATTCAGTACTTC.

The chain has TRBV5-4 and TRBJ1-1, with D perhaps matching TRBD1 (5 bases). The CDR3 length is 15 residues. The V end was cut by 4 bases, the J end by 3 bases, with 16 bases between. Looked up from germline, CDR1 is SGHNT and CDR2 is YYREEE (reference sequence). The CDR3 DNA follows: TGTGCCAGCAGCCCGGGAGGCCTAGGGGACACTGAAGCTTTCTTT. It translates to CASSPGGLGDTEAFF.

J is TRBJ2-2 and V is TRBV28, with 9 bases that match TRBD1. Germline V gives CDR1 MDHEN, CDR2 SYDVKM. The CDR3 is 14 amino acids. The V and J ends lost 6 bases and 6 bases, in that order; junction bases with no gene match: 5. CDR3 in amino acids: CASRRTGEAGELFF. CDR3 DNA sequence: TGTGCCAGCAGACGGACAGGGGAAGCCGGGGAGCTGTTTTTT.

V usage is TRBV5-5 and J usage is TRBJ2-1; 8 bases are a match to TRBD2. The CDR3 is 14 amino acids. The V gene end was trimmed by 5 bases and the J gene end by 6 bases; junction bases not matched to a gene: 7. Germline values: CDR1 SGHKS, CDR2 YYEKEE (reference sequence). CDR3 residues: CASSRAGVVNEQFF. In DNA form, the CDR3 reads TGTGCCAGCAGTCGAGCGGGAGTTGTCAATGAGCAGTTCTTC.

The chain employs TRBV12-5 and TRBJ1-6; TRBD1 might be the D (5 bases). Trimming took off 5 bases at V and 6 bases at J, with 23 bases between the two ends. This CDR3 contains 18 residues. Per germline, CDR1 LGHNT and CDR2 FRNRAP. CDR3 nucleotide sequence: TGTGCTAGTGGTAAACCGAGAACGACAGCTCCTCTTAATTCACCCCTCCACTTT. It yields the protein CASGKPRTTAPLNSPLHF.

This chain joins TRBV27 and TRBJ2-1; 9 positions match TRBD1. V was clipped by 3 bases and J by 1 base; unmatched bases: 7. This CDR3 has 17 residues. Germline V gene lookup returns CDR1 MNHEY and CDR2 SMNVEV (reference sequence). CDR3 residues: CASSLAGDRGSYNEQFF. CDR3 nucleotide sequence: TGTGCCAGCAGTTTGGCGGGCGACAGGGGGTCCTACAATGAGCAGTTCTTC.

The rearrangement uses TRBV10-3 and TRBJ2-7; D gene uncertain. Germline V gene lookup returns CDR1 ENHRY and CDR2 SYGVKD. The CDR3 contains 11 residues. V gave up 4 bases and J gave up 4 bases, with 5 bases separating them. The CDR3 region is CAISVGYEQYF. CDR3 coding DNA: TGTGCCATCAGTGTGGGTTACGAGCAGTACTTC.

This clone was seen a handful of times. The J gene is TRBJ2-1, the V gene TRBV6-1; D perhaps matches TRBD1 (5 bases). This CDR3 contains 15 residues. Germline loops: CDR1 MNHNS, CDR2 SASEGT. Trimming stripped 5 bases from V and 0 bases from J, with 11 bases between. CDR3: CASSRQRSSYNEQFF. The CDR3, as DNA: TGTGCCAGCAGTAGACAGCGAAGCTCCTACAATGAGCAGTTCTTC.

The genes are TRBV2 and TRBJ2-2; D is possibly TRBD2 (6 bases). This CDR3 is built from 15 residues. V gave up 5 bases and J gave up 0 bases, with 10 bases separating them. Germline values: CDR1 SNHLY, CDR2 FYNNEI. The CDR3 nucleotides read TGTGCCAGCAGTAAACGGACTACGAACACCGGGGAGCTGTTTTTT. It is translated as CASSKRTTNTGELFF.

The V and J genes are TRBV6-1 and TRBJ1-2; D unresolved. CDR1 and CDR2 (germline): MNHNS, SASEGT. The CDR3 contains 12 residues. Trimming pared 7 bases from V and 5 bases from J, leaving 11 bases between. The CDR3 sequence is CASTHATYGYTF. CDR3 bases: TGTGCCAGCACCCATGCTACGTATGGCTACACCTTC.

The chain employs TRBV19 and TRBJ1-1; D is ambiguous. V gave up 7 bases and J gave up 7 bases, with 16 bases separating them. CDR1 and CDR2 (germline): LNHDA, SQIVND (reference sequence). CDR3 length: 13 amino acids. In nucleotides, the CDR3 is TGTGCCAGTATACGGTCCTTGGGCCTTGAAGCTTTCTTT. Translating gives CASIRSLGLEAFF. The whole variable domain, filled in from reference TRBV19 and TRBJ1-1, reads DGGITQSPKYLFRKEGQNVTLSCEQNLNHDAMYWYRQDPGQGLRLIYYSQIVNDFQKGDIAEGYSVSREKKESFPLTVTSAQKNPTAFYLCASIRSLGLEAFFGQGTRLTVV.

The rearrangement links TRBV28 to TRBJ2-4; D is perhaps TRBD2 (5 bases). Germline CDR1 is MDHEN and CDR2 is SYDVKM. Trimming cost V 5 bases and J 1 base, with 12 bases left between them. The CDR3 contains 15 residues. The CDR3 here is CASSVSGSAKNIQYF. For the CDR3, the DNA is TGTGCCAGCAGTGTCTCGGGGTCTGCCAAAAACATTCAGTACTTC.

The chain links TRBV19 to TRBJ2-2, with 8 bases that match TRBD1. V lost 7 bases, J lost 1 base, and 5 bases stayed unmatched. In germline, CDR1 is LNHDA, CDR2 SQIVND (reference sequence). The length of the CDR3 is 15 residues. CDR3 in amino acids: CASNPGTGNTGELFF. The CDR3, as DNA: TGTGCCAGTAACCCCGGGACAGGGAACACCGGGGAGCTGTTTTTT.

This chain joins TRBV6-1 and TRBJ1-4; the match to TRBD1 covers 10 bases. Germline CDR1 reads MNHNS; CDR2 reads SASEGT. V lost 4 bases and J lost 8; bases outside the gene matches: 7. The CDR3 contains 15 residues. CDR3 sequence (DNA): TGTGCCAGCAGTGTAATGACAGGGGGCGCGGAAAAACTGTTTTTT. As protein: CASSVMTGGAEKLFF.

This chain joins TRBV27 and TRBJ1-2, with D perhaps TRBD1 (6 bases). Trimming cost V 5 bases and J 6 bases, with 22 bases left between them. The germline gives CDR1 MNHEY, CDR2 SMNVEV (reference sequence). The CDR3 contains 16 residues. The CDR3 region has the DNA TGTGCCAGCAGTCCCCGGGGGGCAGGCCTTAGGGATGGCTACACCTTC. Translation: CASSPRGAGLRDGYTF.

This sequence joins TRBV5-1 and TRBJ1-6; no firm D call. The germline gives CDR1 SGHRS, CDR2 YFSETQ. V lost 3 bases and J 0 bases, leaving 22 bases between the germline ends. CDR3 length: 20 residues. The DNA of the CDR3 is TGCGCCAGCAGCTATCTGGGGTGGCAGGAGAAGCTCTCCTATAATTCACCCCTCCACTTT. Amino acids: CASSYLGWQEKLSYNSPLHF.

The chain carries TRBV5-4 and TRBJ2-1; 9 positions agree with TRBD2. Germline V gives CDR1 SGHNT, CDR2 YYREEE (reference sequence). The CDR3 runs 15 residues. The V and J ends lost 3 bases and 9 bases, in that order; junction bases with no gene match: 10. This chain's CDR3 is CASSSPGLAGSEQFF. CDR3 DNA: TGTGCCAGCAGCTCACCGGGACTAGCTGGGAGTGAGCAGTTCTTC.